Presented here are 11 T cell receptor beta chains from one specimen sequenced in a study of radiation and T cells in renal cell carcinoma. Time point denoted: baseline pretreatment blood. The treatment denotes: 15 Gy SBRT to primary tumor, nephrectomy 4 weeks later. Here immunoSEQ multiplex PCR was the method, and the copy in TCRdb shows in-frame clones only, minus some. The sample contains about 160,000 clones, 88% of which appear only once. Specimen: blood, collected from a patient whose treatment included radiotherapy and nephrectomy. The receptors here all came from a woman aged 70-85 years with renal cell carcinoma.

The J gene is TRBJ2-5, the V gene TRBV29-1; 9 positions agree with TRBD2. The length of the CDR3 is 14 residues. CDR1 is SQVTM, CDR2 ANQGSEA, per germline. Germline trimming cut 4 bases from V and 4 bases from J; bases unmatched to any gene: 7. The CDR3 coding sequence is TGCAGCGTTGCGGTGGGGACTAGCCGAGAGACCCAGTACTTC. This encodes CSVAVGTSRETQYF. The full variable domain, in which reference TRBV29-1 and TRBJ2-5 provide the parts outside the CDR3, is SAVISQKPSRDICQRGTSLTIQCQVDSQVTMMFWYRQQPGQSLTLIATANQGSEATYESGFVIDKFPISRPNLTFSTLTVSNMSPEDSSIYLCSVAVGTSRETQYFGPGTRLLVL.

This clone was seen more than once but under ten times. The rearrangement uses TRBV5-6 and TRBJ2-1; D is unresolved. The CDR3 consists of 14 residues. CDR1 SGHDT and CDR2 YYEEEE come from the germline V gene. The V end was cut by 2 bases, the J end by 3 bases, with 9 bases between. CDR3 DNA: TGTGCCAGCAGCTTAACGATGCACTACAATGAGCAGTTCTTC. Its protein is CASSLTMHYNEQFF.

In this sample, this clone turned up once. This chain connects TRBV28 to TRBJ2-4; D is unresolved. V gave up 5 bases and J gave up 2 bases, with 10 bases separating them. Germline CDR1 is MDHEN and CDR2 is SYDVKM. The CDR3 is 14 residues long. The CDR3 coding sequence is TGTGCCAGCAGTCCCCAACAGACCAAAAACATTCAGTACTTC. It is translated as CASSPQQTKNIQYF.

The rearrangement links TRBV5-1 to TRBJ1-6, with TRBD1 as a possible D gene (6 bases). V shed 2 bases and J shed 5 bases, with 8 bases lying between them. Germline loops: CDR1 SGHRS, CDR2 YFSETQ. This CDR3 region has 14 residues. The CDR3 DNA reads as TGCGCCAGCAGCTTACAGGGAGATAATTCACCCCTCCACTTT. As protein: CASSLQGDNSPLHF.

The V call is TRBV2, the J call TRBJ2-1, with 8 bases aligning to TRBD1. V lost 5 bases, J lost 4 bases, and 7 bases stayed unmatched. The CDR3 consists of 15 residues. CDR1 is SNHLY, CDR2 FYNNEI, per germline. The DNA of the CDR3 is TGTGCCAGCAGTTCTACAGGGACAGGATACAATGAGCAGTTCTTC. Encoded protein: CASSSTGTGYNEQFF.

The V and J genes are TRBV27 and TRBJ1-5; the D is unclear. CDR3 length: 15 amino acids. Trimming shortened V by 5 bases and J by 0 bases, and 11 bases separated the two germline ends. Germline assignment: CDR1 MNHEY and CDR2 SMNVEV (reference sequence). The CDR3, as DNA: TGTGCCAGCAGTAATAGGCCCTTTAGCAATCAGCCCCAGCATTTT. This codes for CASSNRPFSNQPQHF.

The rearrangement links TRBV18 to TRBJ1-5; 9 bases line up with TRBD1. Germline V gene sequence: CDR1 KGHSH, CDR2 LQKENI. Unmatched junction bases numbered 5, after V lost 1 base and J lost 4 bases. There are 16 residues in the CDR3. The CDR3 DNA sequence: TGTGCCAGCTCACCACGGGGACAGGGAGGGAATCAGCCCCAGCATTTT. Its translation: CASSPRGQGGNQPQHF.

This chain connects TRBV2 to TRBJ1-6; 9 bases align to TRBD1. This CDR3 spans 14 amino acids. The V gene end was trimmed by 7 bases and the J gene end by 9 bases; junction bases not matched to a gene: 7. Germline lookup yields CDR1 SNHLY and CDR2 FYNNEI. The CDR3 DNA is TGTGCCAGCACCCGGGACAGGGTCGTTTCACCCCTCCACTTT. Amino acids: CASTRDRVVSPLHF.

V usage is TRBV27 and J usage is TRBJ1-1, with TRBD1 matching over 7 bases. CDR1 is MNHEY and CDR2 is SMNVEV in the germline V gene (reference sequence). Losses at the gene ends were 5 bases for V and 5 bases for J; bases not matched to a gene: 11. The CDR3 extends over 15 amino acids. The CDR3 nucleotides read TGTGCCAGCAGTCCCCCCAACAGGGGCGGGACTGAAGCTTTCTTT. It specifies CASSPPNRGGTEAFF.

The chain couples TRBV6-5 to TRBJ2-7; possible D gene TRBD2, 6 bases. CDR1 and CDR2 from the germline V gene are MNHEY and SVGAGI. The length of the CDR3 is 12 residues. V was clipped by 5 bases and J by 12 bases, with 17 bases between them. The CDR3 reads CASSTPAGSLYF. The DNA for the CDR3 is TGTGCCAGCAGTACGCCCGCGGGGTCGCTGTACTTC.

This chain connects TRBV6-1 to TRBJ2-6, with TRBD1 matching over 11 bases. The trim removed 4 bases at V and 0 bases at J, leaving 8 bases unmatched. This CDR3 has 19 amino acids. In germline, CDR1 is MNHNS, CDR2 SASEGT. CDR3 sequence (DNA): TGTGCCAGCAGTGGAAGGACAGGGGGCTGGTCCTCTGGGGCCAACGTCCTGACTTTC. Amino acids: CASSGRTGGWSSGANVLTF.